This entry features one TCR beta chain sequence. This clone was counted a single time. The antigen it recognizes is unknown. Nothing much larger sits one base from this clone, and base qualities are not available. The entry originates in a study of blood T cell repertoires in COVID-19 (dated by TCRdb to the early 2020s). With regard to the full study: The collaborator samples originated in the United States, Italy and Spain and spanned the acute and convalescent phases of COVID-19. The prospective study material was composed of cDNA or gDNA derived from T cells, B-cell-depleted T cells, or PBMCs. Deeply sampled blood TCRbeta repertoires from subjects exposed to, actively infected with, or recovered from COVID-19 were included in the dataset. A freely available public database, intended as a resource for researchers studying the immune response to SARS-CoV-2, is where the repertoires were released. Samples were obtained from the ongoing ImmuneRACE study (first 160 participants) and from 1,254 subjects provided by 6 global collaborators. The sample metadata nearly always contained a de-identified subject ID, COVID-19 status, age in years and sex. HLA class I and class II types, where available, came from metadata supplied by the sample provider rather than from assay-based typing. Broader findings and caveats from the paper: Clinical and demographic metadata were provided uncurated, with the amount varying by source and participant.

V and J lose 4 bases and 7 bases, and a span of 25 bases separates them. Per the germline V gene, MDHEN is the CDR1 and SYDVKM is the CDR2. Including the terminal cysteine and phenylalanine, the CDR3 comprises 18 residues. Of all the DNA, just the CDR3 is kept, 54 bases in frame from base 1. TCRbeta CDR3 regions were amplified from genomic DNA using the immunoSEQ Assay, a bias-controlled multiplex PCR. The authors' pipeline ran thus. The number of nucleated cells in each sample was estimated from the amplification of reference gene primers within the assay. To quantify the absolute abundance of each unique TCRbeta CDR3 rearrangement, sequence reads were collapsed and filtered. For each sample, productive Simpson clonality was calculated as the square root of Simpson's diversity index across productive rearrangements. Here the immuneACCESS table is served through TCRdb, limited to in-frame sequences with V and J called. Missing clones are a known gap in these copies; in checked studies unresolved V genes cover under half, and the rest lacks a known reason. The V and J calls and clone size were taken over from that table, and D and trimming were inferred from the DNA. The sample includes some 230,000 clones, with about 80% observed a single time. The ten most abundant clones make up approximately 15% of the sample.

In the prospective study, participants were roughly 18 to 100 years old, resided in 24 geographic areas of the United States, and were enrolled through a virtual design. Cohort assignment in the prospective study relied on participant-reported clinical history from a screening survey and a study questionnaire. Recovered participants in ImmuneRACE Cohort 3 were defined as having two consecutive negative NP/OP PCR tests, clearance from a healthcare professional, or resolution of symptoms. Mobile phlebotomists in the prospective study collected whole blood, serum and a nasopharyngeal or oropharyngeal swab from every participant. Additional blood draws and questionnaires over a 2-month period could optionally be provided by prospective study participants. Prospective study blood samples were shipped either frozen or at room temperature before DNA extraction.

The sequencing sample was made of PBMCs or T cells enriched from blood (not recorded which). This clonotype was obtained from a middle-aged man who had recovered from COVID-19. The chain employs TRBV28 and TRBJ1-4, and the D gene may be TRBD1, 5 bases matching. The CDR3 region: CASSSPGGDGGVSEKLFF. The sequenced DNA is TGTGCCAGCAGTTCCCCTGGAGGGGACGGGGGAGTAAGTGAAAAACTGTTTTTT.